The text below deals with one T cell receptor (beta chain). This record belongs to a study of CD8 T cells in Susac syndrome. The V gene's germline CDR1 is DFQATT and CDR2 SNEGSKA (reference sequence). Deletions cut 0 bases from V and 8 bases from J, with 23 bases between. The CDR3 length is 17 residues. Reverse transcription of about 0.5 to 1 ug RNA used random hexamers. TCRdb ran MiXCR on the immunoSEQ multiplex PCR reads and lists one entry per CDR3 protein. This sample carries 200,000 to 300,000 distinct CDR3 sequences, 96% of them seen once, and the ten largest clones take approximately 0.1%. This receptor was taken from a human donor with Susac syndrome. The V gene is TRBV20-1, the J gene TRBJ2-1; D may be TRBD1 (7 bases). The sequenced sample consisted of CD4+ T cells from PBMCs. The CDR3 region has the DNA TGCAGTGCTAGAGATGTTGGAGGAGGGGGCACAAGAGATGAGCAGTTCTTC. Translated, it gives CSARDVGGGGTRDEQFF.